The next 20 T cell receptor beta chains were all read from a single sample in a study of cytomegalovirus exposure and HLA in healthy donors. PCR involved 60 Vbeta and 13 Jbeta primers. Method: immunoSEQ multiplex PCR; TCRdb's copy keeps in-frame clones and lacks some. The sample has approximately 200,000 clones; around 83% are singletons. Sequencing was done on a sample of PBMCs. The source of these receptors is a woman aged 50 to 65 in good health and CMV-seropositive.

The chain uses TRBV4-1 and TRBJ2-5, with TRBD2 identical over 9 bases. Germline assignment: CDR1 MGHRA and CDR2 YSYEKL. CDR3 length: 18 amino acids. With V trimmed by 0 bases and J by 4 bases, 12 bases remained unmatched. The CDR3 nucleotides read TGCGCCAGCAGCCAAGAGAGGGCGCTAGCGGGATGGGGAGAGACCCAGTACTTC. It yields the protein CASSQERALAGWGETQYF.

The V gene is TRBV27, the J gene TRBJ2-1, with 11 nucleotides matching TRBD1. From germline, CDR1 is MNHEY and CDR2 SMNVEV (reference sequence). The CDR3 has 17 residues. Trimming removed 2 bases from V and 7 bases from J; junction bases left unmatched: 10. The chain's CDR3 is CASSLNRWDRGGNEQFF. The CDR3 DNA follows: TGTGCCAGCAGTTTAAACCGTTGGGACAGGGGGGGAAATGAGCAGTTCTTC.

This chain links TRBV5-4 with TRBJ1-1, with a possible D match to TRBD1 (5 bases). The germline V gene encodes CDR1 SGHNT and CDR2 YYREEE (reference sequence). The CDR3 totals 15 residues. Trimming shortened V by 0 bases and J by 0 bases, and 9 bases separated the two germline ends. CDR3 amino acids: CASSLAPGVNTEAFF. CDR3 nucleotides: TGTGCCAGCAGCTTGGCCCCGGGGGTGAACACTGAAGCTTTCTTT.

The gene calls are TRBV7-2 and TRBJ1-2; 7 bases line up with TRBD1. V gave up 6 bases and J gave up 8 bases; unmatched junction bases: 9. CDR1 and CDR2 (germline): SGHTA, FQGNSA. The CDR3 consists of 13 residues. CDR3 loop: CASSLDRAGGYTF. CDR3 nucleotides: TGTGCCAGCAGTCTTGACAGGGCCGGAGGCTACACCTTC.

The rearrangement joins TRBV30 to TRBJ2-4; D may be TRBD2 (5 bases). Germline lookup yields CDR1 GTSNPN and CDR2 SVGIG (reference sequence). The V gene lost 1 base and the J gene lost 0 bases, with 16 bases spanning the gap. This CDR3 comprises 17 residues. The chain's CDR3 is CAWSGAGLGLAKNIQYF. DNA for the CDR3: TGTGCCTGGAGTGGCGCGGGTCTAGGCTTAGCCAAAAACATTCAGTACTTC.

With respect to this clone: Within the sample, other DNA sequences also encode this same CDR3. The rearrangement joins TRBV28 to TRBJ1-2; D uncertain. In germline, CDR1 is MDHEN, CDR2 SYDVKM. There are 13 residues in the CDR3. V was clipped by 6 bases and J by 4 bases, with 12 bases between them. CDR3 DNA sequence: TGTGCCAGCAGCCCACCTCGAGGCTATGGCTACACCTTC. It encodes CASSPPRGYGYTF.

The V call is TRBV6-6, the J call TRBJ2-7; 8 bases are shared with TRBD1. This CDR3 has 14 amino acids. CDR1 is MNHNY and CDR2 is SVGAGI in the germline V gene (reference sequence). V shed 3 bases and J 4 bases; nucleotides not matched to a gene: 5. The CDR3, as DNA: TGTGCCAGCAGTTATGGACAGGGTGGGTACGAGCAGTACTTC. Its protein product is CASSYGQGGYEQYF.

J is TRBJ1-6 and V is TRBV18; a weak D match, TRBD1 (5 bases). The CDR3 is made up of 15 amino acids. The V end lost 1 base, the J end lost 7 bases, and 11 bases lay between the germline ends. Germline CDR1 reads KGHSH; CDR2 reads LQKENI. CDR3 sequence: CASSPRGAGNSPLHF. The CDR3 nucleotides read TGTGCCAGCTCACCACGTGGGGCCGGAAATTCACCCCTCCACTTT.

The chain links TRBV27 to TRBJ2-7; D may be TRBD2 (6 bases). The V gene's germline CDR1 is MNHEY and CDR2 SMNVEV (reference sequence). The CDR3 length is 13 residues. Trimming stripped 6 bases from V and 9 bases from J, with 18 bases between. The CDR3 DNA sequence: TGTGCCAGCAGCGGGACTTATCTACGATGGCAGTACTTC. Its protein is CASSGTYLRWQYF.

V usage is TRBV5-1 and J usage is TRBJ2-7, with a tentative D call TRBD2 (6 bases). Germline V gene lookup returns CDR1 SGHRS and CDR2 YFSETQ. The germline V and J ends were trimmed by 2 bases and 6 bases, with 15 bases remaining between them. The CDR3 spans 14 residues. The CDR3, as DNA: TGCGCCAGCAGCTTAGACGGGAGCGGGCTCGAGCAGTACTTC. Residues: CASSLDGSGLEQYF.

The chain joins TRBV6-4 to TRBJ2-1; TRBD2 agrees at 10 bases. This CDR3 is 16 amino acids long. Per germline, CDR1 MRHNA and CDR2 SNTAGT. Unmatched junction bases numbered 10, after V lost 4 bases and J lost 7 bases. The CDR3, as DNA: TGTGCCAGCAGTGGAGAGAAGCGGGAGGGCATGAATGAGCAGTTCTTC. This gives the protein CASSGEKREGMNEQFF.

The chain has TRBV10-3 and TRBJ1-5; D not certain. Trimming removed 0 bases from V and 11 bases from J, with 17 bases in between. The CDR3 is made up of 15 amino acids. Germline CDR1 ENHRY, CDR2 SYGVKD. This CDR3 reads CAISESKVSSASQHF. In DNA, the CDR3 is TGTGCCATCAGTGAGTCAAAAGTATCGAGTGCGTCCCAGCATTTT.

The chain employs TRBV18 and TRBJ1-5; tentative D call: TRBD1 (5 bases). Trimming pared 6 bases from V and 4 bases from J, leaving 16 bases between. The CDR3 has 15 residues. Germline V lookup: CDR1 KGHSH, CDR2 LQKENI. In nucleotides, the CDR3 is TGTGCCAGCTCGCCCGACAGACGTATTAATCAGCCCCAGCATTTT. Amino acid sequence: CASSPDRRINQPQHF.

The chain links TRBV11-3 to TRBJ2-1; D may be TRBD1 (5 bases). V was cut by 5 bases and J by 8 bases, with 13 bases left in between. The germline CDR1 and CDR2 sequences are SGHNT and YENEEA. This CDR3 is 13 amino acids long. In nucleotides, the CDR3 is TGTGCCAGCAGCAAGACAGAAGTGGATGAGCAGTTCTTC. Its protein is CASSKTEVDEQFF.

The genes are TRBV10-3 and TRBJ2-3; possible D gene TRBD1, 5 bases. The V gene lost 4 bases and the J gene lost 4 bases, with 15 bases spanning the gap. CDR1 ENHRY and CDR2 SYGVKD come from the germline V gene. The CDR3 has 15 amino acids. Here the CDR3 reads CAISAPQVGADTQYF. CDR3 DNA: TGTGCCATCAGTGCCCCTCAGGTAGGGGCAGATACGCAGTATTTT.

V gene TRBV7-6 combines with J gene TRBJ1-3; 9 nucleotides line up with TRBD1. The CDR3 is 16 amino acids. The germline CDR1 and CDR2 sequences are SGHVS and FNYEAQ. Trimming took 2 bases from V and 2 from J; bases not matched to a gene: 4. CDR3 DNA: TGTGCCAGCAGCTTACAGGGACAGGGTCCTGGAAACACCATATATTTT. Translated: CASSLQGQGPGNTIYF.

J is TRBJ1-5 and V is TRBV7-2, with D unclear. V dropped 5 bases and J dropped 1 base, with 12 bases sitting between them. Germline CDR1 is SGHTA and CDR2 is FQGNSA. The CDR3 extends over 15 amino acids. CDR3: CASSPEGGSNQPQHF. The CDR3 DNA follows: TGTGCCAGCAGCCCGGAGGGCGGCAGCAATCAGCCCCAGCATTTT.

The genes are TRBV19 and TRBJ1-1; maybe TRBD1 (5 bases). Germline CDR1 LNHDA, CDR2 SQIVND (reference sequence). The V end lost 6 bases, the J end lost 4 bases, and 12 bases lay between the germline ends. This CDR3 region has 13 residues. Written as DNA, the CDR3 is TGTGCCAGTAGGGCAGGGTTGGGCACTGAAGCTTTCTTT. Protein sequence: CASRAGLGTEAFF. The whole variable domain, remainder taken from reference TRBV19 and TRBJ1-1, is DGGITQSPKYLFRKEGQNVTLSCEQNLNHDAMYWYRQDPGQGLRLIYYSQIVNDFQKGDIAEGYSVSREKKESFPLTVTSAQKNPTAFYLCASRAGLGTEAFFGQGTRLTVV.

Turning to this clone: At one boundary the junction diverges from the germline segment, which might be a read error. The rearrangement joins TRBV27 to TRBJ2-3, with 11 bases aligning to TRBD2. Germline V gene data show CDR1 as MNHEY and CDR2 as SMNVEV (reference sequence). The CDR3 extends over 20 amino acids. This CDR3 is CASSLFPTRLAGGFTDMQYF. The CDR3 DNA sequence: TGTGCCAGCAGTTTATTCCCGACCCGATTAGCGGGGGGGTTCACAGATATGCAGTATTTT.

The chain links TRBV18 to TRBJ2-7; D call uncertain. Germline CDR1 reads KGHSH; CDR2 reads LQKENI. The CDR3 loop spans 13 amino acids. The V and J ends lost 5 bases and 7 bases respectively, with 15 bases between them. The CDR3 DNA sequence: TGTGCCAGCTCAGCCTTTATAAGCCCGGAGCAGTACTTC. It is translated as CASSAFISPEQYF.